The next 12 T cell receptor beta chains were all read from a single sample in a study of human T cells and chemical hapten exposure. Time point here: pre-sensitization, week 0. Treatment described: therapeutic diphenylcyclopropenone sensitization with weekly scalp DPC. Via MiXCR, TCRdb re-called the RACE reads, giving one row per CDR3 protein. The data contain about 93,000 distinct CDR3 sequences, about 8.5% of them singletons. Specimen: whole blood, collected in connection with sensitization to the hapten diphenylcyclopropenone (DPC). The receptors were gathered from a man in his forties with alopecia areata. Some clones in this sample may be carry-over from other donors' samples.

A few counts support this clonotype. The rearrangement uses TRBV14 and TRBJ1-1, with TRBD1 identical over 10 bases. This CDR3 is 15 amino acids long. Looked up from germline, CDR1 is SGHDN and CDR2 is FVKESK. Trimming removed 3 bases from V and 5 bases from J; junction bases left unmatched: 6. The CDR3: CASSQDRGSGTEAFF. In DNA form, the CDR3 reads TGTGCCAGCAGCCAGGACAGGGGGAGCGGGACTGAAGCTTTCTTT.

This clonotype was seen more than once but under ten times. The CDR3 sequence is CSVTVAGTGGIGEAFF. CDR3 bases: TGCAGCGTTACTGTCGCCGGGACAGGGGGCATCGGTGAAGCTTTCTTT. The V call is TRBV29-1, the J call TRBJ1-1; 12 bases line up with TRBD1. The trim removed 5 bases at V and 7 bases at J, leaving 14 bases unmatched. This CDR3 is built from 16 residues. Germline assignment: CDR1 SQVTM and CDR2 ANQGSEA.

This chain uses TRBV20-1 with TRBJ2-7; TRBD2 agrees at 10 bases. CDR1 is DFQATT and CDR2 is SNEGSKA in the germline V gene (reference sequence). The CDR3 runs to 14 residues. Trimming at V came to 0 bases and at J to 2 bases, leaving 1 base not matched to a gene. The CDR3 loop is CSAREAGGPYEQYV. The CDR3 region has the DNA TGCAGTGCTAGAGAAGCGGGAGGGCCCTACGAGCAGTACGTC.

This clonotype turned up a few times. This CDR3 reads CASSLGTSPEDQYF. For the CDR3, the DNA is TGTGCCAGTAGTCTCGGGACCTCACCAGAAGACCAGTACTTC. The J gene is TRBJ2-5, the V gene TRBV19; D tentatively fits TRBD1 or TRBD2 (5 bases each). Germline CDR1 LNHDA, CDR2 SQIVND (reference sequence). This CDR3 is built from 14 residues. V lost 5 bases, J lost 10 bases, and 20 bases lay in between.

This clonotype was observed a few times. The J gene is TRBJ2-7, the V gene TRBV7-9; D not certain. The V gene lost 4 bases and the J gene lost 3 bases, with 13 bases spanning the gap. The germline gives CDR1 SEHNR, CDR2 FQNEAQ (reference sequence). This CDR3 has 14 residues. The CDR3 sequence is CASSSQGFFYEQYV. The CDR3 nucleotides are TGTGCCAGCAGCTCGCAAGGGTTTTTCTACGAGCAGTACGTC.

This clonotype was counted at least ten times. V gene TRBV11-2 combines with J gene TRBJ1-1; D remains unclear. Germline values: CDR1 SGHAT, CDR2 FQNNGV. V was cut by 5 bases and J by 3 bases, with 10 bases left in between. The CDR3 has 13 residues. CDR3 in DNA: TGTGCCAGCAGCCTCTCTGAACACACTGAAGCTTTCTTT. Translating gives CASSLSEHTEAFF.

This clonotype was picked up many times. The chain combines TRBV6-5 with TRBJ1-1; no definite D call. The germline V gene has CDR1 MNHEY and CDR2 SVGAGI. This CDR3 has 13 amino acids. The V and J ends lost 8 bases and 5 bases respectively, with 15 bases between them. The DNA of the CDR3 is TGTGCCAGCCGACGGATTATTATAACTGAAGCTTTCTTT. This translates into CASRRIIITEAFF.

This chain links TRBV6-2 or TRBV6-3 with TRBJ2-7; D uncertain. This CDR3 region has 13 residues. V was shortened by 0 bases and J by 3 bases, with 6 bases between the two germline ends. Germline values: CDR1 MNHEY, CDR2 SVGEGT. CDR3 amino acids: CASSYSGSYEQYV. CDR3 DNA: TGTGCCAGCAGTTACTCGGGCAGCTACGAGCAGTACGTC.

The chain has TRBV3-1 and TRBJ2-3; D unclear. The germline V gene encodes CDR1 LGHDT and CDR2 YNNKEL (reference sequence). The CDR3 runs 12 residues. With 1 base removed from V and 6 bases from J, the gap between germline ends came to 5 bases. The CDR3 spells CASSQVVDTQYF. Written as DNA, the CDR3 is TGTGCCAGCAGCCAAGTGGTGGATACGCAGTATTTT.

This clonotype has a count of ten or more. This chain links TRBV20-1 with TRBJ2-5, with D uncertain. Germline loops: CDR1 DFQATT, CDR2 SNEGSKA (reference sequence). V was clipped by 6 bases and J by 5 bases, with 13 bases between them. The CDR3 consists of 12 residues. The CDR3 sequence: CSAKTVMETQYF. DNA for the CDR3: TGCAGTGCCAAGACTGTGATGGAGACCCAGTACTTC.

The V and J genes are TRBV7-3 and TRBJ2-7; weak D call: TRBD2 (7 bases). Germline V lookup: CDR1 SGHTA, CDR2 FQGTGA. V was shortened by 5 bases and J by 7 bases, with 24 bases between the two germline ends. There are 16 residues in the CDR3. CDR3 amino acids: CASSPLGGRGIFEQYF. For the CDR3, the DNA is TGTGCCAGCAGCCCCCTAGGGGGGAGGGGAATCTTTGAGCAGTACTTC.

This clonotype was seen at least ten times. This chain joins TRBV29-1 and TRBJ2-7, with 9 bases identical to TRBD1. Germline V CDR1 and CDR2: SQVTM, ANQGSEA. V shed 3 bases, J shed 6 bases, and the junction held 6 bases outside the gene matches. CDR3 length: 13 amino acids. The CDR3 reads CSVEGTGYSEQYF. The CDR3 DNA follows: TGCAGCGTTGAGGGGACAGGGTATAGCGAGCAGTACTTC.